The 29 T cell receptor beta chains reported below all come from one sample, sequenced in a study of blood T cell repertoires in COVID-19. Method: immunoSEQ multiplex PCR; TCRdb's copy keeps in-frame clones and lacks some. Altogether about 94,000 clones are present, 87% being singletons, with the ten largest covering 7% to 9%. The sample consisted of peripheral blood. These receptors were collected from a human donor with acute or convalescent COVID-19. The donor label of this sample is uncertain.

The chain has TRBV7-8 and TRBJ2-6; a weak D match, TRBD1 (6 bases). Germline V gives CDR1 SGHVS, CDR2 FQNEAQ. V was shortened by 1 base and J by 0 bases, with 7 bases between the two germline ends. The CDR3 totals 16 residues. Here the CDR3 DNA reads TGTGCCAGCAGCTTAGAAGGGGGCTCTGGGGCCAACGTCCTGACTTTC. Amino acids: CASSLEGGSGANVLTF.

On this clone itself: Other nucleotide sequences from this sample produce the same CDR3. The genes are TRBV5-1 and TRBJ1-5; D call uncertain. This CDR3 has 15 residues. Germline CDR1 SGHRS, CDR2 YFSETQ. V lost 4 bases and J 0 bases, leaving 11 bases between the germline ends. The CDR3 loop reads CASSLDSYSNQPQHF. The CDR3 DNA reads TGCGCCAGCAGCCTGGACTCTTATAGCAATCAGCCCCAGCATTTT.

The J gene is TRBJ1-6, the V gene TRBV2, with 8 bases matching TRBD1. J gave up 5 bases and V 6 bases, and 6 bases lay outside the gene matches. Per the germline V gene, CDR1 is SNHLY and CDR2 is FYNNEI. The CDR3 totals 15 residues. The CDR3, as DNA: TGTGCCAGCAGATCCCCGACAGGGGATAATTCACCCCTCCACTTT. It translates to CASRSPTGDNSPLHF.

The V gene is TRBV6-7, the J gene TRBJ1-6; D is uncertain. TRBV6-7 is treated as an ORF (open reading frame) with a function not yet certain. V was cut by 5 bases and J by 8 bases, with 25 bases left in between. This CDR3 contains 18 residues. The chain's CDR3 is CASSLAPPVQTGYSPLHF. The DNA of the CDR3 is TGTGCCAGCAGTCTTGCCCCCCCAGTCCAGACGGGGTATTCACCCCTCCACTTT.

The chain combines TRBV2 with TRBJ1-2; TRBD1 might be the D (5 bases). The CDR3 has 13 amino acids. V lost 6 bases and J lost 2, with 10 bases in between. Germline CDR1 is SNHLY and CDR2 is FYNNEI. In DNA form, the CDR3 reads TGTGCCAGCAGCGTCCAGGGAAACTATGGCTACACCTTC. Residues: CASSVQGNYGYTF.

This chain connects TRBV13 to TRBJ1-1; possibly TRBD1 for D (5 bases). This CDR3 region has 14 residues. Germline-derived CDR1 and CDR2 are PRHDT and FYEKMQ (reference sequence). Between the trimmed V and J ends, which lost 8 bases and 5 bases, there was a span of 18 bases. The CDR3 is CASGAGRSNTEAFF. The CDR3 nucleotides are TGTGCCAGCGGGGCAGGGCGTAGTAATACTGAAGCTTTCTTT.

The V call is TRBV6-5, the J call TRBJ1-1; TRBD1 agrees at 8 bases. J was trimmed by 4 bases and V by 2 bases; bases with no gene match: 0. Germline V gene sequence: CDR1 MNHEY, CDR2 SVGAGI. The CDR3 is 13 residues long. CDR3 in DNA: TGTGCCAGCAGTTACGACAGGGGCACTGAAGCTTTCTTT. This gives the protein CASSYDRGTEAFF.

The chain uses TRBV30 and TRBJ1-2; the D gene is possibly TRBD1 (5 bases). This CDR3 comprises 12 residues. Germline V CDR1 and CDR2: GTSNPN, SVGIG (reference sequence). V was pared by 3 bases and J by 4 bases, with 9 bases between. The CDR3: CAWSQQAYGYTF. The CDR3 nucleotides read TGTGCCTGGAGCCAACAGGCCTATGGCTACACCTTC.

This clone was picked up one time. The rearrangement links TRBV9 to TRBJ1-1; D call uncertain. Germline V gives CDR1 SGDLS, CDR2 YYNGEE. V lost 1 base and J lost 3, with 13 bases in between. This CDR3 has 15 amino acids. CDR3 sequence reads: CASSVRREEDTEAFF. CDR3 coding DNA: TGTGCCAGCAGCGTAAGGAGGGAGGAAGACACTGAAGCTTTCTTT. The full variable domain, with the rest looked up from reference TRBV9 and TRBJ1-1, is DSGVTQTPKHLITATGQRVTLRCSPRSGDLSVYWYQQSLDQGLQFLIQYYNGEERAKGNILERFSAQQFPDLHSELNLSSLELGDSALYFCASSVRREEDTEAFFGQGTRLTVV.

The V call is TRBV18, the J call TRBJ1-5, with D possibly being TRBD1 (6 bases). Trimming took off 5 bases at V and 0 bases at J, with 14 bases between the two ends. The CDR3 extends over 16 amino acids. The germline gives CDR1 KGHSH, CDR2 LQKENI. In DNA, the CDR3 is TGTGCCAGCTCAACATCGCAGGGGAGTAGCAATCAGCCCCAGCATTTT. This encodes CASSTSQGSSNQPQHF.

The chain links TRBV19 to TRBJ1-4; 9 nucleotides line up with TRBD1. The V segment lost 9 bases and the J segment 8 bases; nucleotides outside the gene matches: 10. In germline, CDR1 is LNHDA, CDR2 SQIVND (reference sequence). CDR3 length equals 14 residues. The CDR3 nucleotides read TGTGCCAGCCGGCGACAGGGGGTCAAAGAAAAACTGTTTTTT. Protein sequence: CASRRQGVKEKLFF.

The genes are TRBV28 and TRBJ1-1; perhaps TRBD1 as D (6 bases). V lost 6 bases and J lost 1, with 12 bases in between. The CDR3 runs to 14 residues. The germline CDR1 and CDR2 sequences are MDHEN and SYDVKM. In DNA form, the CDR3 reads TGTGCCAGCAGCCCCTGGACAGCGAACACTGAAGCTTTCTTT. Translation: CASSPWTANTEAFF.

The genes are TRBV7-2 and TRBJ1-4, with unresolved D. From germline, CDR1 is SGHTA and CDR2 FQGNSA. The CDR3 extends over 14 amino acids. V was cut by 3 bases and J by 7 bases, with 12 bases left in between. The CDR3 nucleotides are TGTGCCAGCAGCTTCTCGGGTACTGGTGAAAAACTGTTTTTT. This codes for CASSFSGTGEKLFF. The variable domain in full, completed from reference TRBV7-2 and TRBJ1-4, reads GAGVSQSPSNKVTEKGKDVELRCDPISGHTALYWYRQSLGQGLEFLIYFQGNSAPDKSGLPSDRFSAERTGGSVSTLTIQRTQQEDSAVYLCASSFSGTGEKLFFGSGTQLSVL.

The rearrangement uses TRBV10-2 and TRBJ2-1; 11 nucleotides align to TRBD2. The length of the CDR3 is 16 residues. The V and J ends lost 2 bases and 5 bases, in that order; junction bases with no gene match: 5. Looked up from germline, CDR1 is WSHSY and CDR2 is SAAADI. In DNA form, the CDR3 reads TGCGCCAGCAGTGAGCTAGCGGGGGGCCCTAACAATGAGCAGTTCTTC. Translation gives CASSELAGGPNNEQFF.

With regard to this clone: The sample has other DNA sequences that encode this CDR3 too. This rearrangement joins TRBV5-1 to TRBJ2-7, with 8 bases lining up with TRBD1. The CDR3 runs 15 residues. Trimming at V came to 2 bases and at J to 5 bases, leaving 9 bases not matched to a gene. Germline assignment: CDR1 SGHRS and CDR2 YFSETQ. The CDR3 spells CASSFSGTGAHEQYF. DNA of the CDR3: TGCGCCAGCAGCTTCTCCGGGACAGGAGCTCACGAGCAGTACTTC.

Here the CDR3 DNA reads TGTGCCATCAGTCAACAGGGTTCTGAAGCTTTCTTT. Amino acids: CAISQQGSEAFF. This chain links TRBV10-3 with TRBJ1-1; D perhaps matches TRBD1 (6 bases). The CDR3 spans 12 residues. CDR1 and CDR2 (germline): ENHRY, SYGVKD. V lost 5 bases, J lost 6 bases, and 10 bases lay in between.

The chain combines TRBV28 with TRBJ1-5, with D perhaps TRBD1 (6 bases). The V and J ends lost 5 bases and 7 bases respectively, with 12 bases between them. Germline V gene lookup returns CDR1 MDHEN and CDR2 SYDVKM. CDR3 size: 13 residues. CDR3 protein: CASSPRGFQPQHF. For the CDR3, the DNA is TGTGCCAGCAGTCCCAGGGGCTTCCAGCCCCAGCATTTT.

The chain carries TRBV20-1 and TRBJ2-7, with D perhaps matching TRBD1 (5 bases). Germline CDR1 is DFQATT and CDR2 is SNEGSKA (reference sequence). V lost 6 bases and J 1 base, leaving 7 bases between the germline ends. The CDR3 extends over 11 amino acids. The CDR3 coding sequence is TGCAGTGCGAGACAGTCCTACGAGCAGTACTTC. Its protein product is CSARQSYEQYF.

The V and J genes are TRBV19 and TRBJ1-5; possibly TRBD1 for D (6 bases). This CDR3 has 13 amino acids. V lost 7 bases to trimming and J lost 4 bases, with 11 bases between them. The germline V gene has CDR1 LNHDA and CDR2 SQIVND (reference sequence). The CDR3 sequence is CASIGRGNQPQHF. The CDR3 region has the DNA TGTGCCAGTATCGGGAGGGGGAATCAGCCCCAGCATTTT.

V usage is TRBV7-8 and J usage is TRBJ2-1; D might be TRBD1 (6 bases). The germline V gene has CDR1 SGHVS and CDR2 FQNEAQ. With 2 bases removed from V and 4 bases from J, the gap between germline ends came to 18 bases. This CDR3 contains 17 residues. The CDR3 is CASSLLMGTTRYNEQFF. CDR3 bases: TGTGCCAGCAGCTTACTCATGGGGACAACCCGTTACAATGAGCAGTTCTTC.

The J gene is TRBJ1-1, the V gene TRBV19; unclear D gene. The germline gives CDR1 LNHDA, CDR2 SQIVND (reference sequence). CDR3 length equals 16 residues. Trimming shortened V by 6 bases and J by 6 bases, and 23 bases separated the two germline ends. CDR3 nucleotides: TGTGCCAGTAGCCCCCGGAGGGTCGGGTTAGGTGCTGAAGCTTTCTTT. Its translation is CASSPRRVGLGAEAFF.

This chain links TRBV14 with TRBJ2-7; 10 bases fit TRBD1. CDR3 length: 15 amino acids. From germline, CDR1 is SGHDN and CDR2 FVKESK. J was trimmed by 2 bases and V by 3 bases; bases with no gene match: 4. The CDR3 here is CASSQGQGPTYEQYF. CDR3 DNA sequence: TGTGCCAGCAGCCAGGGACAGGGGCCCACCTACGAGCAGTACTTC. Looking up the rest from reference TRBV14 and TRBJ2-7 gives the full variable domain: EAGVTQFPSHSVIEKGQTVTLRCDPISGHDNLYWYRRVMGKEIKFLLHFVKESKQDESGMPNNRFLAERTGGTYSTLKVQPAELEDSGVYFCASSQGQGPTYEQYFGPGTRLTVT.

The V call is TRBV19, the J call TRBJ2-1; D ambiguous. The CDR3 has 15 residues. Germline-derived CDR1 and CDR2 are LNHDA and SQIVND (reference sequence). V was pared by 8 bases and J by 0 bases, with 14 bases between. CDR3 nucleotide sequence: TGTGCCAGTTGTGATGATCCGAGCTCCTACAATGAGCAGTTCTTC. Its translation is CASCDDPSSYNEQFF.

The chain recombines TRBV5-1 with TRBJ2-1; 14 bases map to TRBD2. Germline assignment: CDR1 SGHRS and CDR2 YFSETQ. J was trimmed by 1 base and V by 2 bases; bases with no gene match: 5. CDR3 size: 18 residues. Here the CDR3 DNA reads TGCGCCAGCAGCTTAATGACTAGCGGGGGGGTGTCCTACAATGAGCAGTTCTTC. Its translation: CASSLMTSGGVSYNEQFF.

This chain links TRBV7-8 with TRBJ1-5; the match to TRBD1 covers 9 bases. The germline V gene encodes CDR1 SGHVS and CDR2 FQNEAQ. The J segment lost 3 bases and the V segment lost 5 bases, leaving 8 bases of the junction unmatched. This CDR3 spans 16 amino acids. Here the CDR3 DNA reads TGTGCCAGCAGCGACCCGGGGACAGGGAACAATCAGCCCCAGCATTTT. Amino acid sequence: CASSDPGTGNNQPQHF. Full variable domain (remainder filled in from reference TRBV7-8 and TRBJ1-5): GAGVSQSPRYKVAKRGQDVALRCDPISGHVSLFWYQQALGQGPEFLTYFQNEAQLDKSGLPSDRFFAERPEGSVSTLKIQRTQQEDSAVYLCASSDPGTGNNQPQHFGDGTRLSIL.

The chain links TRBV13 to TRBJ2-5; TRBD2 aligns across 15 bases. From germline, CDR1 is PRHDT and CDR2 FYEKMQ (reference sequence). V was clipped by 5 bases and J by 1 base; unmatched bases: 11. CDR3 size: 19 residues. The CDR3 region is CASSPTGGLAGGGQETQYF. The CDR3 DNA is TGTGCCAGCAGCCCGACGGGGGGACTAGCGGGGGGTGGCCAAGAGACCCAGTACTTC.

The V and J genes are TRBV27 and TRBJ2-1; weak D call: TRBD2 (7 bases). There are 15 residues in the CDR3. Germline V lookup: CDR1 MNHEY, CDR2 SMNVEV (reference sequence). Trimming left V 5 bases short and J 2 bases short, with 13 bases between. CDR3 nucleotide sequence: TGTGCCAGCAGTCTGGGGGGGGCCGCCTACAATGAGCAGTTCTTC. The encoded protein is CASSLGGAAYNEQFF.

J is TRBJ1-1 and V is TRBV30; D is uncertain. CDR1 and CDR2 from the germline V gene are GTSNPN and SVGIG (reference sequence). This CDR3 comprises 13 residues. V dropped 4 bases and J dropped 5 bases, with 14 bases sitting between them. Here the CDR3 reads CAWTSWRVTEAFF. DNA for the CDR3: TGTGCCTGGACCTCGTGGAGGGTTACTGAAGCTTTCTTT.

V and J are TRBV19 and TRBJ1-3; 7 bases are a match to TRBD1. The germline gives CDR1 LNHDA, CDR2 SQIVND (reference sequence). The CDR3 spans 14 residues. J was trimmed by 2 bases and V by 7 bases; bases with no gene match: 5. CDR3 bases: TGTGCCAGTAATGACAGGGACCCTGGAAACACCATATATTTT. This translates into CASNDRDPGNTIYF.